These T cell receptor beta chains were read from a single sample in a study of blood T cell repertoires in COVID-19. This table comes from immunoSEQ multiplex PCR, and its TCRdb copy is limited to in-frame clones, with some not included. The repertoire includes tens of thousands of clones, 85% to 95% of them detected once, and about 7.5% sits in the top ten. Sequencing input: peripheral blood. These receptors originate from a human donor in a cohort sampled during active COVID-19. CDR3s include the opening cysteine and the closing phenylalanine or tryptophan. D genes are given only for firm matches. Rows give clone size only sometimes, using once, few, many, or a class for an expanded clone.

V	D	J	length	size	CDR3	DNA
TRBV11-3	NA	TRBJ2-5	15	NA	CASSSTTLVQETQYF	TGTGCCAGCAGCTCGACTACACTCGTTCAAGAGACCCAGTACTTC
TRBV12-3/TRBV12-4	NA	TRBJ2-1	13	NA	CASSLEVLGEQFF	TGTGCCAGCAGTTTGGAGGTCCTCGGTGAGCAGTTCTTC
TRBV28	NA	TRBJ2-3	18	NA	CASSFPPSYTLYTDTQYF	TGTGCCAGCAGTTTCCCTCCGAGCTATACTTTGTACACAGATACGCAGTATTTT
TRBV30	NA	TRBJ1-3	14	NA	CAWRGPQLGNTIYF	TGTGCCTGGAGGGGGCCCCAACTTGGAAACACCATATATTTT
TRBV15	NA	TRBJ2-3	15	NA	CATSRDLVPTDTQYF	TGTGCCACCAGCAGAGATTTAGTTCCCACGGATACGCAGTATTTT
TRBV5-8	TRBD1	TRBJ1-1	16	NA	CASRWTGNHRNTEAFF	TGTGCCAGCAGGTGGACAGGGAACCACAGGAACACTGAAGCTTTCTTT
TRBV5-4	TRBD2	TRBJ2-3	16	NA	CASSLAPGGDTDTQYF	TGTGCCAGCAGCTTGGCCCCGGGGGGAGACACAGATACGCAGTATTTT
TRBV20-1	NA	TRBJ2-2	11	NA	CSATTGGELFF	TGCAGTGCTACGACAGGCGGGGAGCTGTTTTTT
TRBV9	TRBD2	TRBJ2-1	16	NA	CASSVAGGSSYNEQFF	TGTGCCAGCAGCGTAGCCGGCGGGAGCTCCTACAATGAGCAGTTCTTC
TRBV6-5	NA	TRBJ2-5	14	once	CASSTIQGLKTQYF	TGTGCCAGCAGTACTATACAGGGATTGAAGACCCAGTACTTC
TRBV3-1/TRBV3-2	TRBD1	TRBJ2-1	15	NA	CASSQGQGARNEQFF	TGTGCCAGCAGCCAAGGGCAGGGGGCACGCAATGAGCAGTTCTTC
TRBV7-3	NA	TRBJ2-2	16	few	CASSLNGRRNTGELFF	TGTGCCAGCAGCTTAAACGGAAGGAGGAACACCGGGGAGCTGTTTTTT
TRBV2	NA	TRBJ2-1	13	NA	CASGTSSYNEQFF	TGTGCCAGCGGTACTAGCTCCTACAATGAGCAGTTCTTC
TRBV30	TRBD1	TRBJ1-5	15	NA	CAWSQDRGGNQPQHF	TGTGCCTGGAGCCAAGACAGGGGTGGCAATCAGCCCCAGCATTTT
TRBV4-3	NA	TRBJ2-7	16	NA	CASSQEGTVNTYEQYF	TGCGCCAGCAGCCAGGAGGGGACAGTTAATACCTACGAGCAGTACTTC
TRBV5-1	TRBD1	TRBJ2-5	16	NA	CASSTGQGRSQETQYF	TGCGCCAGCAGCACAGGACAGGGGAGGTCCCAAGAGACCCAGTACTTC
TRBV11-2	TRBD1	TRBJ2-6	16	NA	CASSRDRLSGANVLTF	TGTGCCAGCAGCCGGGACAGACTTTCTGGGGCCAACGTCCTGACTTTC
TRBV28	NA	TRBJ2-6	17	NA	CASSLGGAYSGANVLTF	TGTGCCAGCAGTTTAGGCGGGGCGTACTCTGGGGCCAACGTCCTGACTTTC
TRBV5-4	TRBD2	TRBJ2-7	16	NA	CASSPQKAGGRYEQYF	TGTGCCAGCAGCCCACAAAAAGCGGGGGGCAGATACGAGCAGTACTTC
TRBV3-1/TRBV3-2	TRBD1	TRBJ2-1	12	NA	CASSQVTGGKFF	TGTGCCAGCAGCCAAGTGACAGGGGGGAAGTTCTTC
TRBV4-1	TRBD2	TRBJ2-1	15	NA	CASSLGVAGGNEQFF	TGCGCCAGCAGCCTAGGGGTAGCGGGGGGGAATGAGCAGTTCTTC
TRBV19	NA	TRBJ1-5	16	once	CASSIGSHRVDQPQHF	TGTGCCAGTAGTATAGGAAGTCATCGCGTTGATCAGCCCCAGCATTTT
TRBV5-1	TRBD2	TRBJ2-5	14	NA	CASSLGSGRETQYF	TGCGCCAGCAGCTTGGGTAGCGGGAGAGAGACCCAGTACTTC
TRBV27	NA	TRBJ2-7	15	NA	CASRGRNVLSYEQYF	TGTGCCAGCCGAGGAAGGAACGTCTTATCCTACGAGCAGTACTTC
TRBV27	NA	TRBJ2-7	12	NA	CASSLSRNEQYF	TGTGCCAGCAGTTTATCCAGAAACGAGCAGTACTTC
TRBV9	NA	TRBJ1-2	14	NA	CASSSASQSYGYTF	TGTGCCAGCAGCTCCGCCTCTCAGTCATATGGCTACACCTTC
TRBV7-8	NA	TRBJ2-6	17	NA	CASSLGAGKAGANVLTF	TGTGCCAGCAGCTTAGGGGCGGGTAAGGCTGGGGCCAACGTCCTGACTTTC
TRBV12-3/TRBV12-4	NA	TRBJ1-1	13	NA	CASSLREGSTAFF	TGTGCCAGCAGTTTGAGGGAGGGATCAACGGCTTTCTTT
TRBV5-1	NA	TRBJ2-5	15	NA	CASSKEAQIQETQYF	TGCGCCAGCAGCAAGGAAGCACAGATCCAAGAGACCCAGTACTTC
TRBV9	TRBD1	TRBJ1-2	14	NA	CASSPGTENYGYTF	TGTGCCAGCAGCCCAGGGACAGAAAACTATGGCTACACCTTC
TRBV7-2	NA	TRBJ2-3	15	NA	CVSSWVTRAGDTQYF	TGTGTCAGCAGCTGGGTGACTCGTGCGGGGGATACGCAGTATTTT
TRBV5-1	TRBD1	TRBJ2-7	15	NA	CASSLALGGGYEQYF	TGCGCCAGCAGCTTGGCCTTAGGGGGCGGCTACGAGCAGTACTTC
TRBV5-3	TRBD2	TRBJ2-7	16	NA	CARSQGTSEGSYEQYF	TGTGCCAGAAGCCAAGGGACTAGCGAGGGGTCCTACGAGCAGTACTTC
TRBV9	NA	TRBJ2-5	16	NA	CASSAEGAMIQETQYF	TGTGCCAGCAGCGCCGAAGGGGCGATGATACAAGAGACCCAGTACTTC
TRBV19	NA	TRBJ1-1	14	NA	CASSIDPRGTEAFF	TGTGCCAGTAGTATAGATCCTAGGGGTACTGAAGCTTTCTTT
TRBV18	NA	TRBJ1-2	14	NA	CASSPDILNYGYTF	TGTGCCAGCTCCCCAGACATCTTAAACTATGGCTACACCTTC
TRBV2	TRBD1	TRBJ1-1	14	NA	CASRYRGLDTEAFF	TGTGCCAGCAGGTACAGGGGGCTCGACACTGAAGCTTTCTTT
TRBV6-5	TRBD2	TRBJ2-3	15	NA	CASREGGAGKDTQYF	TGTGCCAGCAGAGAGGGAGGGGCAGGGAAAGATACGCAGTATTTT
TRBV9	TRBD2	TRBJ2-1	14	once	CASSAIAGFNEQFF	TGTGCCAGCAGCGCCATAGCGGGGTTCAATGAGCAGTTCTTC
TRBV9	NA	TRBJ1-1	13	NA	CASSGTANTEAFF	TGTGCCAGCAGCGGGACAGCGAACACTGAAGCTTTCTTT
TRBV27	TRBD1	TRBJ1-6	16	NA	CATRDRLSGEMSPLHF	TGTGCCACCCGGGACAGATTGAGTGGGGAGATGTCACCCCTCCACTTT
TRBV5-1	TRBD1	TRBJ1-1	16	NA	CASSLGPQGNYPEAFF	TGCGCCAGCAGCTTGGGGCCACAGGGGAATTATCCTGAAGCTTTCTTT
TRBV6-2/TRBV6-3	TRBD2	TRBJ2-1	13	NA	CASSYWSGGEQFF	TGTGCCAGCAGTTACTGGAGCGGGGGGGAGCAGTTCTTC
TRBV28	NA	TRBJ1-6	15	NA	CASRTRRGPNSPLHF	TGTGCCAGCAGGACCCGGCGGGGGCCTAATTCACCCCTCCACTTT
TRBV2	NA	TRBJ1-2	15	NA	CASSRDNRGAYGYTF	TGTGCCAGCAGTCGGGACAACAGAGGGGCATATGGCTACACCTTC
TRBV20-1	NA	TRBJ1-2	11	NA	CSARTDYGYTF	TGCAGTGCGCGGACAGACTATGGCTACACCTTC
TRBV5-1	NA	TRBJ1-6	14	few	CASSLAGDNSPLHF	TGCGCCAGCAGCTTGGCCGGGGATAATTCACCCCTCCACTTT
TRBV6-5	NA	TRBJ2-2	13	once	CASRYLVTGELFF	TGTGCCAGCAGGTACCTAGTGACCGGGGAGCTGTTTTTT
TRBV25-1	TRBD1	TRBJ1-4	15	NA	CASSALDRVKEKLFF	TGTGCCAGCAGTGCATTGGACAGGGTGAAGGAAAAACTGTTTTTT
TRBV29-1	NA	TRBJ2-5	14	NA	CSVALSGLQETQYF	TGCAGCGTTGCGCTTTCGGGACTCCAAGAGACCCAGTACTTC
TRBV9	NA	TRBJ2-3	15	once	CASSVRGESTDTQYF	TGTGCCAGCAGCGTGCGCGGGGAGAGCACAGATACGCAGTATTTT
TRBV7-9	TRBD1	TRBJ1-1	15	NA	CASSATGQGSTEAFF	TGTGCCAGCAGCGCGACGGGACAGGGGAGCACTGAAGCTTTCTTT
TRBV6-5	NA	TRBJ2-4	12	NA	CASRENKNIQYF	TGTGCCAGCAGGGAGAACAAAAACATTCAGTACTTC
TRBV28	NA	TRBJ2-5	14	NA	CASSSPGGLETQYF	TGTGCCAGCAGCTCCCCCGGCGGGTTGGAGACCCAGTACTTC